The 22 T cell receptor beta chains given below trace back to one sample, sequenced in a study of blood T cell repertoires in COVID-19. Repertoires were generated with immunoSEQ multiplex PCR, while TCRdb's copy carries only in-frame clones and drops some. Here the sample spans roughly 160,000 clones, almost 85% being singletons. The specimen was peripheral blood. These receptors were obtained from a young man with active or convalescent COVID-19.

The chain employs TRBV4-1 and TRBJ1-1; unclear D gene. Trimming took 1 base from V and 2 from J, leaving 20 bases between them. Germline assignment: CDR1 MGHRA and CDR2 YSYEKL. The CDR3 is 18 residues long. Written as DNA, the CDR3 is TGCGCCAGCAGCCAAGGTTACAGCTTTTCCGCCCTAAACACTGAAGCTTTCTTT. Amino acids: CASSQGYSFSALNTEAFF.

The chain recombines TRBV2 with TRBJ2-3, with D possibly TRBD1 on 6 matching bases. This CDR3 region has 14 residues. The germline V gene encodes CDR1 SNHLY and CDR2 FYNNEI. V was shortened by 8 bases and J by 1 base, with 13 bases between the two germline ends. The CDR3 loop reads CASGGPHGTDTQYF. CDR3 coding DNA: TGTGCCAGCGGGGGCCCACATGGCACAGATACGCAGTATTTT.

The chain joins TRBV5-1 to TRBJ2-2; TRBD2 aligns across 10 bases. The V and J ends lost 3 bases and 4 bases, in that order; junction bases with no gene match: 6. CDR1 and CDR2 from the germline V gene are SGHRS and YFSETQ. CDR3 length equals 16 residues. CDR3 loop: CASSSQTSGITGELFF. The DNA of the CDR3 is TGCGCCAGCAGCTCACAAACTAGCGGGATCACCGGGGAGCTGTTTTTT.

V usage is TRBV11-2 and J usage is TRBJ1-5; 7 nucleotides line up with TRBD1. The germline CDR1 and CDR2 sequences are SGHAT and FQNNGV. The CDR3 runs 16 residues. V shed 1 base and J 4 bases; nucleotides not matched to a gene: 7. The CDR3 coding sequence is TGTGCCAGCAGCTTAGGGAGAGGGGGCGGTAATCAGCCCCAGCATTTT. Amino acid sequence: CASSLGRGGGNQPQHF.

CDR3 in DNA: TGCGCCAGCAGCTTACCGGGACAGGGAGGTGGAAACACCATATATTTT. Translated, it gives CASSLPGQGGGNTIYF. The V gene is TRBV5-1, the J gene TRBJ1-3, with 9 bases fitting TRBD1. J was trimmed by 3 bases and V by 2 bases; bases with no gene match: 6. The germline gives CDR1 SGHRS, CDR2 YFSETQ. The length of the CDR3 is 16 residues. The variable domain in full, completed from reference TRBV5-1 and TRBJ1-3, reads KAGVTQTPRYLIKTRGQQVTLSCSPISGHRSVSWYQQTPGQGLQFLFEYFSETQRNKGNFPGRFSGRQFSNSRSEMNVSTLELGDSALYLCASSLPGQGGGNTIYFGEGSWLTVV.

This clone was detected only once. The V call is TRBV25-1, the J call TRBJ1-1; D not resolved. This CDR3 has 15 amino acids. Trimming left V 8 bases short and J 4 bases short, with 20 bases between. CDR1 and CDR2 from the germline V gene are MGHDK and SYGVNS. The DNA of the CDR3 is TGTGCCAGCGCCACCTGGGCTGGGGAGGGCACTGAAGCTTTCTTT. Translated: CASATWAGEGTEAFF.

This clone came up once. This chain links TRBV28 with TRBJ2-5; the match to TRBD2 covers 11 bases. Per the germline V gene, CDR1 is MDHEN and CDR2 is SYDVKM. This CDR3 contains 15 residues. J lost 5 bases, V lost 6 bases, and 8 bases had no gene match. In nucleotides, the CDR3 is TGTGCCAGCAGCCGTAGACTAGCGGGACAGGAGACCCAGTACTTC. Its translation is CASSRRLAGQETQYF. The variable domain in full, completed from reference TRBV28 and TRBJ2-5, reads DVKVTQSSRYLVKRTGEKVFLECVQDMDHENMFWYRQDPGLGLRLIYFSYDVKMKEKGDIPEGYSVSREKKERFSLILESASTNQTSMYLCASSRRLAGQETQYFGPGTRLLVL.

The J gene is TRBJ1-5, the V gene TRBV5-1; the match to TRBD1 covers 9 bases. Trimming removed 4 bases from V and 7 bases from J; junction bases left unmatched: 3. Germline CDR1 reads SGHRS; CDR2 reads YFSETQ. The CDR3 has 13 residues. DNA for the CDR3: TGCGCCAGCAGCCAGGGACAGGGCCAGCCCCAGCATTTT. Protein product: CASSQGQGQPQHF.

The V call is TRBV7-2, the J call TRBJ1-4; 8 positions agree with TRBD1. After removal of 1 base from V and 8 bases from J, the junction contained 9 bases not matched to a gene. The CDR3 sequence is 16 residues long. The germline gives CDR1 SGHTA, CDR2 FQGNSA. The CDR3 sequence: CASSLVGQGVEEKLFF. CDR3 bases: TGTGCCAGCAGCTTAGTTGGACAGGGTGTAGAAGAAAAACTGTTTTTT.

The CDR3 loop reads CASSDGTRFGYTF. In DNA form, the CDR3 reads TGTGCCAGCAGTGACGGGACAAGGTTTGGCTACACCTTC. The chain uses TRBV6-4 and TRBJ1-2; possible D gene TRBD1, 6 bases. Germline CDR1 MRHNA, CDR2 SNTAGT. The length of the CDR3 is 13 residues. V was trimmed by 2 bases and J by 7 bases, leaving 11 bases between them.

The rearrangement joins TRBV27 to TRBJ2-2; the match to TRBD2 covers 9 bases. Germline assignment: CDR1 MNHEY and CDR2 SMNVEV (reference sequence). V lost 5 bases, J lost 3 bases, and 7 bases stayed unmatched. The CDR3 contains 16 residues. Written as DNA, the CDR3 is TGTGCCAGCAGTCCCAATAGCGGGAGAGACACCGGGGAGCTGTTTTTT. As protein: CASSPNSGRDTGELFF.

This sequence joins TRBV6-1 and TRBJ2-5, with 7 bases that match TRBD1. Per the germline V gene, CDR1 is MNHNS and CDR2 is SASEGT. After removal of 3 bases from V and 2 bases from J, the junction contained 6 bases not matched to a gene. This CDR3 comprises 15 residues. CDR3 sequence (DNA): TGTGCCAGCAGTGAGCTACAGGGGCATCAAGAGACCCAGTACTTC. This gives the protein CASSELQGHQETQYF.

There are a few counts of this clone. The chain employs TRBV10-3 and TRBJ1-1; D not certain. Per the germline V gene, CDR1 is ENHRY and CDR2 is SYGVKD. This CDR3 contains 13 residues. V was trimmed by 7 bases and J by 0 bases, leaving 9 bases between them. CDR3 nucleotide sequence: TGTGCCATCATTGGGAGTCTGAACACTGAAGCTTTCTTT. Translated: CAIIGSLNTEAFF.

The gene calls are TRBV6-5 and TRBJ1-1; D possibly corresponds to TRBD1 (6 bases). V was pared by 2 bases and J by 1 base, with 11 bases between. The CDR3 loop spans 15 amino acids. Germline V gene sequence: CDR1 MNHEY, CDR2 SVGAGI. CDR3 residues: CASSYLGQTNTEAFF. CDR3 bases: TGTGCCAGCAGTTACCTAGGACAGACGAACACTGAAGCTTTCTTT.

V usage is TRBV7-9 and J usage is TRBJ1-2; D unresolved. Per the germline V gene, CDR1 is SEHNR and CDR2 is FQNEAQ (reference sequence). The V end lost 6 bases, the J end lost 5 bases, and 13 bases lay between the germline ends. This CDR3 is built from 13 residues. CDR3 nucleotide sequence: TGTGCCAGCAGTGAGGGAGGGTGGTATGGCTACACCTTC. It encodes CASSEGGWYGYTF. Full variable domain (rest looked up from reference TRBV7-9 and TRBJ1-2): DTGVSQNPRHKITKRGQNVTFRCDPISEHNRLYWYRQTLGQGPEFLTYFQNEAQLEKSRLLSDRFSAERPKGSFSTLEIQRTEQGDSAMYLCASSEGGWYGYTFGSGTRLTVV.

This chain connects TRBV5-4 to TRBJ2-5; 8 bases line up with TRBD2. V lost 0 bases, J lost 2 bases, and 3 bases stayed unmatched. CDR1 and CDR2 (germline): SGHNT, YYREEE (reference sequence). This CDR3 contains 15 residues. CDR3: CASSLVTSGQETQYF. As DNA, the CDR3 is TGTGCCAGCAGCTTGGTTACTAGCGGACAAGAGACCCAGTACTTC.

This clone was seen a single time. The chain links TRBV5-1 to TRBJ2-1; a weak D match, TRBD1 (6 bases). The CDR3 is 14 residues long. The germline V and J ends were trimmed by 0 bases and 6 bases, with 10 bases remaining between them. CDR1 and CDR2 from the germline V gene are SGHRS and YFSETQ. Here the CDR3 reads CASSLDRVLNEQFF. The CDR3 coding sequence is TGCGCCAGCAGCTTGGACAGGGTTCTCAATGAGCAGTTCTTC.

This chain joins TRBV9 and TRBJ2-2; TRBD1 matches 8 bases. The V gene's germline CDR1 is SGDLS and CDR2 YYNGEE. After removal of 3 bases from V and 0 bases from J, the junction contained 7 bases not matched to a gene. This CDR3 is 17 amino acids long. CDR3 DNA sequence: TGTGCCAGCAGCGCCCCAGGGGGCGCCTCGAACACCGGGGAGCTGTTTTTT. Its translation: CASSAPGGASNTGELFF.

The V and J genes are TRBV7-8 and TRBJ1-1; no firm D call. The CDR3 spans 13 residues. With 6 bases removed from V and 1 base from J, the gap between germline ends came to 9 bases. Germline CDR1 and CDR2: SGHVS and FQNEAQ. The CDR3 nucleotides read TGTGCCAGCAGATTTACAGAGAACACTGAAGCTTTCTTT. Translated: CASRFTENTEAFF.

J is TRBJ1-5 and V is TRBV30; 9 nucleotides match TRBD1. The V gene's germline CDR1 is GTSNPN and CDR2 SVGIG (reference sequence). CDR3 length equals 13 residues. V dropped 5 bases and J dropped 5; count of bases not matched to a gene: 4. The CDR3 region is CAWADRGDQPQHF. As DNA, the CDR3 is TGTGCCTGGGCGGACAGGGGAGATCAGCCCCAGCATTTT.

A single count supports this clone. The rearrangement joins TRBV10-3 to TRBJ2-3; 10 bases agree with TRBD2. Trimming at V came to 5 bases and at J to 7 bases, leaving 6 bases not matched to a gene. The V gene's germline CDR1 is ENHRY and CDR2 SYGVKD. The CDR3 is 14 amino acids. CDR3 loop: CAISTSGTQYTQYF. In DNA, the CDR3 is TGTGCCATCAGTACTAGCGGGACTCAATATACGCAGTATTTT.

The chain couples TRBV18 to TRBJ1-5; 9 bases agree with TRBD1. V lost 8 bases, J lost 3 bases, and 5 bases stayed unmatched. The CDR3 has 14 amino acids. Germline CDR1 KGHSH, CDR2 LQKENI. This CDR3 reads CASQGQGNNQPQHF. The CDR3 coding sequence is TGTGCCAGCCAGGGACAGGGAAACAATCAGCCCCAGCATTTT.